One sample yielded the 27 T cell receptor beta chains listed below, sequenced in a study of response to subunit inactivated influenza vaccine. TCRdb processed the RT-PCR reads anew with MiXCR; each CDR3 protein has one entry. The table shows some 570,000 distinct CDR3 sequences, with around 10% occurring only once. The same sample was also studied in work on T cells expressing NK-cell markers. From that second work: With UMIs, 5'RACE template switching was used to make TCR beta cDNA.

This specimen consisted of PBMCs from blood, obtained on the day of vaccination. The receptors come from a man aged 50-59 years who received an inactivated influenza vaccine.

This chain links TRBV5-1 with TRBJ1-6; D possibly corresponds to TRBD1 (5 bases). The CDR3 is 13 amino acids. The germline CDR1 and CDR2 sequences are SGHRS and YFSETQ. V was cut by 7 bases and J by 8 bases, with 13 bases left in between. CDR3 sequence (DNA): TGCGCCAGCCGGGGGACGACGTATTCACCCCTCCACTTT. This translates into CASRGTTYSPLHF.

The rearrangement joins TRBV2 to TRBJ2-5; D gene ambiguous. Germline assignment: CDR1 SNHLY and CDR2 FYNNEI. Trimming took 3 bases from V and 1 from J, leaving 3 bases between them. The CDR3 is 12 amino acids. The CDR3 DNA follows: TGTGCCAGCAGTGAGGTCCAAGAGACCCAGTACTTC. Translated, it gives CASSEVQETQYF.

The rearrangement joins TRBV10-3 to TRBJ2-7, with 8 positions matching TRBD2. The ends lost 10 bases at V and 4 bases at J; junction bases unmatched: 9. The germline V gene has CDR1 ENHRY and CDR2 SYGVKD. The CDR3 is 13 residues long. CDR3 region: CATRREAPYEQYF. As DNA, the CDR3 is TGTGCCACTCGGCGGGAGGCGCCTTACGAGCAGTACTTC.

The CDR3 spells CASSVFNTEAFF. CDR3 sequence (DNA): TGTGCCAGCAGTGTATTCAACACTGAAGCTTTCTTT. This chain joins TRBV2 and TRBJ1-1; D not certain. Trimming removed 4 bases from V and 2 bases from J, with 5 bases in between. CDR1 SNHLY and CDR2 FYNNEI come from the germline V gene. The CDR3 has 12 amino acids.

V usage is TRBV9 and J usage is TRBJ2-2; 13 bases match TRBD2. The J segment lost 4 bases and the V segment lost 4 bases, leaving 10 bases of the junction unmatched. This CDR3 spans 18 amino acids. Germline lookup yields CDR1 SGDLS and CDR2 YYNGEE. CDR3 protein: CASSPRTSGSWGTGELFF. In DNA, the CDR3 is TGTGCCAGCAGCCCACGGACTAGCGGGAGCTGGGGCACCGGGGAGCTGTTTTTT.

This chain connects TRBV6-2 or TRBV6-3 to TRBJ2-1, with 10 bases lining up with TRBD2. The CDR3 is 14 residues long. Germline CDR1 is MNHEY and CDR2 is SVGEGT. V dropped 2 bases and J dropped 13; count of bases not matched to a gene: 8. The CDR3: CASSYVLAGVVQFF. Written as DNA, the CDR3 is TGTGCCAGCAGTTACGTTCTAGCGGGAGTTGTTCAGTTCTTC.

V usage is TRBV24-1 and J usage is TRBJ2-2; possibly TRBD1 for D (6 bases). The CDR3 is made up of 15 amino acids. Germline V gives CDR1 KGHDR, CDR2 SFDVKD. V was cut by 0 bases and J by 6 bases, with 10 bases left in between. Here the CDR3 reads CATSDLAGTPGELFF. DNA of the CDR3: TGTGCCACCAGTGATTTGGCCGGGACACCCGGGGAGCTGTTTTTT.

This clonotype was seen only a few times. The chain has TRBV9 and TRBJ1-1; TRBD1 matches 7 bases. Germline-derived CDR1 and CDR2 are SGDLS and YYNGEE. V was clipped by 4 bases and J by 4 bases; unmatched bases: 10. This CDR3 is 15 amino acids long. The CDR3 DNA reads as TGTGCCAGCAGCTTACAGGGGACTATGGGCACTGAAGCTTTCTTT. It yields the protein CASSLQGTMGTEAFF.

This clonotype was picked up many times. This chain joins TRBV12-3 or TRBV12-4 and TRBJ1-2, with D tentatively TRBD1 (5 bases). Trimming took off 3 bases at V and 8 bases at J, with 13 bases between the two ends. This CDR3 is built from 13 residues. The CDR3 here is CASSFREGRGYTF. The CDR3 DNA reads TGTGCCAGCAGTTTTCGGGAGGGACGCGGCTACACCTTC.

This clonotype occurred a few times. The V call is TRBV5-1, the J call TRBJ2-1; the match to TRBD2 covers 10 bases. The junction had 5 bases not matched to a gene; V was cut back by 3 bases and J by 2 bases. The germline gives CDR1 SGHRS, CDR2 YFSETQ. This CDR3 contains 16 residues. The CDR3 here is CASSSPGLAAYNEQFF. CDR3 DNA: TGCGCCAGCAGCTCCCCTGGACTAGCGGCCTACAATGAGCAGTTCTTC. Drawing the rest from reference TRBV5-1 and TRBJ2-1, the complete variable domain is KAGVTQTPRYLIKTRGQQVTLSCSPISGHRSVSWYQQTPGQGLQFLFEYFSETQRNKGNFPGRFSGRQFSNSRSEMNVSTLELGDSALYLCASSSPGLAAYNEQFFGPGTRLTVL.

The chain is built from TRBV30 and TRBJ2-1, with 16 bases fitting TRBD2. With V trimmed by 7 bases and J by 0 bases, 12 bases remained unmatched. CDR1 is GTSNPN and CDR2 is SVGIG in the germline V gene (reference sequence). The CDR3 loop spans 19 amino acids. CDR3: CASNAQGLAGGTSYNEQFF. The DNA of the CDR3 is TGTGCCTCCAACGCCCAGGGACTAGCGGGAGGGACCTCCTACAATGAGCAGTTCTTC.

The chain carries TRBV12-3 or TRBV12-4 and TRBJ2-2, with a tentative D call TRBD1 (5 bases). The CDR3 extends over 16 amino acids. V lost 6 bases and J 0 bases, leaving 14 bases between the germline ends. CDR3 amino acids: CASSLGAVANTGELFF. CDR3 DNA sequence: TGTGCCAGCAGCCTTGGGGCAGTCGCGAACACCGGGGAGCTGTTTTTT.

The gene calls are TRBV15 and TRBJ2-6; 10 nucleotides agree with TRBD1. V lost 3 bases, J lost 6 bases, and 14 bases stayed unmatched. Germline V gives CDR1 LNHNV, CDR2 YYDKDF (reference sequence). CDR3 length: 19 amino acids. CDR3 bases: TGTGCCACCAGCAGTGGGACAGGGGAGTTCCTTCTCTCGGCCAACGTCCTGACTTTC. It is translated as CATSSGTGEFLLSANVLTF.

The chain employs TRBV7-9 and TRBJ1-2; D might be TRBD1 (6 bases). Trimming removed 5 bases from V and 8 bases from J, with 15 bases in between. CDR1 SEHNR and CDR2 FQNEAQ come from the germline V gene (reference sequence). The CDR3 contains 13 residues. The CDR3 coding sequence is TGTGCCAGCAGCGCCCGGGGGGCAAGAGGCTACACCTTC. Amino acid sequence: CASSARGARGYTF. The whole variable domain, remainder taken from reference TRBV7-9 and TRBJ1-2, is DTGVSQNPRHKITKRGQNVTFRCDPISEHNRLYWYRQTLGQGPEFLTYFQNEAQLEKSRLLSDRFSAERPKGSFSTLEIQRTEQGDSAMYLCASSARGARGYTFGSGTRLTVV.

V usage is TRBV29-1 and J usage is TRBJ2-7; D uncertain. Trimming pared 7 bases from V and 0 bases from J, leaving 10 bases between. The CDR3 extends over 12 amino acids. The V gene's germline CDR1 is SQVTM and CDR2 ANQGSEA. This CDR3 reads CSGGDNSYEQYF. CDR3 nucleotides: TGCAGCGGAGGTGACAACTCCTACGAGCAGTACTTC.

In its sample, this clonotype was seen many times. The CDR3 region has the DNA TGTGCCAGCAGCTGGTGGGGGGGCTTTGGCACTGAAGCTTTCTTT. It encodes CASSWWGGFGTEAFF. The genes are TRBV12-3 or TRBV12-4 and TRBJ1-1; D is possibly TRBD1 (6 bases). Trimming pared 6 bases from V and 4 bases from J, leaving 18 bases between. There are 15 residues in the CDR3.

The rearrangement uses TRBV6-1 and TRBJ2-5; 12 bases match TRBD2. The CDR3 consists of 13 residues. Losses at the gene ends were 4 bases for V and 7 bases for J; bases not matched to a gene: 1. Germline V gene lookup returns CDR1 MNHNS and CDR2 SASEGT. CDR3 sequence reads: CASSALAGGTQYF. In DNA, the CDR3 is TGTGCCAGCAGTGCACTAGCGGGGGGGACCCAGTACTTC.

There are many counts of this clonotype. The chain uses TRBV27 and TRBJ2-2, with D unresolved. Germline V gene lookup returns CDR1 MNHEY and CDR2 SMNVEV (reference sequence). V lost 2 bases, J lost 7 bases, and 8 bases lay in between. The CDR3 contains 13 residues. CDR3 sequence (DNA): TGTGCCAGCAGTTTAACAAACGGCGGGGAGCTGTTTTTT. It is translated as CASSLTNGGELFF.

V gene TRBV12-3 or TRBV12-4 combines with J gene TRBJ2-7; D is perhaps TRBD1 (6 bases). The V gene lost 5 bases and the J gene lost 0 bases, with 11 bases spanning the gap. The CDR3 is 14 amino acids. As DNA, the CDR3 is TGTGCCAGCAGTATTCAGACAGGCTCCTACGAGCAGTACTTC. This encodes CASSIQTGSYEQYF.

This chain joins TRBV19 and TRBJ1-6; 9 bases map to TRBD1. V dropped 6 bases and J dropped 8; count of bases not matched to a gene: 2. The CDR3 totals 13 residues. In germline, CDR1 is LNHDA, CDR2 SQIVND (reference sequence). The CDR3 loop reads CASSGQGYSPLHF. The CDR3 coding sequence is TGTGCCAGTAGCGGACAGGGGTATTCACCCCTCCACTTT.

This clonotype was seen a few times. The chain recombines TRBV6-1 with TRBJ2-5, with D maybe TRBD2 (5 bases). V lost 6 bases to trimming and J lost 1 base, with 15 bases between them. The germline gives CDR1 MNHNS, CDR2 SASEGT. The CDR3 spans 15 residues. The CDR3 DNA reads TGTGCCAGCAGCCCTTATAGGAGGAGCCAAGAGACCCAGTACTTC. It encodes CASSPYRRSQETQYF.

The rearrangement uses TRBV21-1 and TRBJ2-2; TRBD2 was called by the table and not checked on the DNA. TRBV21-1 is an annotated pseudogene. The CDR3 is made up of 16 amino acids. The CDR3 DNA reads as TGTGCCAGCAGCGGGCAGCGGGGGGGCCTAACCGGGGAGCTGTTTTTT. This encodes CASSGQRGGLTGELFF.

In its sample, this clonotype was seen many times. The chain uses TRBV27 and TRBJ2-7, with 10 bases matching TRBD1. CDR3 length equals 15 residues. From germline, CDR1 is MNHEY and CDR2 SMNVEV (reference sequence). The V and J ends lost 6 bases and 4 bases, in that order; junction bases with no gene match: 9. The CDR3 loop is CASSLEDRGVYEQYF. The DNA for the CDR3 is TGTGCCAGCAGCCTAGAGGACAGGGGGGTGTACGAGCAGTACTTC.

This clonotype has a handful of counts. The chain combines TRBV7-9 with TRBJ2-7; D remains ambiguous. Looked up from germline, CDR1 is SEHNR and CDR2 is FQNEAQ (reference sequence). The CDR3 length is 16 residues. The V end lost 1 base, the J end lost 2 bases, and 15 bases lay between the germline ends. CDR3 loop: CASSLVVGITTYEQYF. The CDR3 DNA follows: TGTGCCAGCAGCTTAGTGGTGGGGATAACGACCTACGAGCAGTACTTC.

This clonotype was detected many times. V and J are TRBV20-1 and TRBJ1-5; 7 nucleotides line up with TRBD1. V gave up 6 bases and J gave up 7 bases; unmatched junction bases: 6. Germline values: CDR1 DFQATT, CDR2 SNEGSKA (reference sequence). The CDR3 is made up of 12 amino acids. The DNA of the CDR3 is TGCAGTGCCTCTGACAGGGTACAGCCCCAGCATTTT. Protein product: CSASDRVQPQHF.

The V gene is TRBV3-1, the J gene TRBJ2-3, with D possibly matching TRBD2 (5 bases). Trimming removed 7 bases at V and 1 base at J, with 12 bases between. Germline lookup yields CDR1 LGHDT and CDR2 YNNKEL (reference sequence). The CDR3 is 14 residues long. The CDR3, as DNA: TGTGCCAGCATCGGGGTCGGGGGCACAGATACGCAGTATTTT. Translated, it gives CASIGVGGTDTQYF.

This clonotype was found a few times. The CDR3 loop reads CASRPFTDTQYF. The CDR3, as DNA: TGTGCCAGCAGACCCTTCACAGATACGCAGTATTTT. This rearrangement joins TRBV12-3 or TRBV12-4 to TRBJ2-3; D is uncertain. V was shortened by 6 bases and J by 2 bases, with 6 bases between the two germline ends. The CDR3 is 12 amino acids.